The entry that follows covers one T cell receptor beta chain sequence. Its antigen remains unidentified. No clone much larger than this one lies a single base away; base qualities are absent. This entry belongs to a study of a mutant IDH1 vaccine in newly diagnosed glioma (dated by TCRdb to the early 2020s). Concerning the study at large: Eight vaccinations were administered to patients in weeks 1, 3, 5, 7, 11, 15, 19 and 23, corresponding to visits V03 through V10. Vaccination began 4-6 weeks after radiotherapy alone, or alongside temozolomide cycles in the chemotherapy-containing groups. Of the 30 or so patients who were treated, around 62% were male and about 40% were female, and the mean age was around 43 years. Prior to enrollment, patients had been given standard therapy consisting of radiotherapy alone, temozolomide alone, or radiochemotherapy with temozolomide, with the combination given to most patients. Six visits were used for peripheral blood collection: V03 (baseline), V05, V07, V10, V12 and V13. Longitudinal TCRB deep sequencing was done for some 26 treated patients, wherever samples were available for exploratory analyses.

The study at large found these results: Pseudoprogression appeared unrelated to alterations in the top peripheral T cell clonotypes detected by TCRB sequencing. Across multiple MHC alleles, vaccine-induced immune responses were seen in more than 90% of patients. PBMC samples for TCRB deep sequencing were selected based on availability. It was noted by the authors that analyses of patient blood samples could not be reproduced owing to sample limitations.

Explained via the paper, the time point label denotes: week 23, last vaccination. Each vaccine dose was 300 ug of a 20-mer mutant IDH1 peptide in Montanide, given subcutaneously with topical imiquimod. All donors had newly diagnosed IDH1-mutant astrocytomas of WHO grade 3 or 4 that showed loss of nuclear ATRX. The samples were drawn from NOA16, a multicentre, single-arm, open-label phase I trial in Germany that tested a mutant IDH1 peptide vaccine in humans for the first time. The DNeasy Blood and Tissue Kit was used to extract genomic DNA from EDTA blood for TCRB sequencing. The library relied on the immunoSEQ multiplex PCR assay. The hsTCRB Kit was used according to the manufacturer's protocol to amplify rearranged TCR beta chain sequences. Sequencing of TCRB libraries was carried out on an Illumina MiSeq. In the source study's methods: The kit vendor's proprietary platform handled demultiplexing, trimming and gene mapping. TCRdb's version of the immuneACCESS table is confined to in-frame rearrangements and falls short of the full clone set. An unresolved V gene accounts for under half of the shortfall where checked; the remainder is of unknown origin. The V and J calls and clone size were taken over from that table, and D and trimming were inferred from the DNA. This sample gives some 70,000 clones in total; 75% to 90% of them show up just once. The biggest ten clones account for approximately 12% of the sample.

The sample in question was PBMCs, obtained from a glioma patient whose treatment included an IDH1 peptide vaccine. This receptor was identified in a young man with glioma.

At the DNA level, the sequence is TGTGCCTGGACCTTGATGACCGGTTACAATGAGCAGTTCTTC. The translation is CAWTLMTGYNEQFF. Recombination linked TRBV30 to TRBJ2-1; there is no confident call for the D gene. The CDR3 sequence holds 14 residues, the cysteine and phenylalanine included. Only the CDR3 DNA is retained, 42 bases long and in frame from the first base. The junction carries 14 bases between V and J, which are trimmed by 4 bases and 4 bases respectively. CDR1 and CDR2 (GTSNPN, SVGIG) derive from the germline V gene (reference sequence).